The sequence of this T cell receptor beta chain was determined in a study of blood T cell repertoires in COVID-19. Study at large: The analysed material was cDNA or gDNA that came from T cells, B-cell-depleted T cells, or PBMCs.

In the original workflow: Counts of nucleated cells, estimated from reference gene primer amplification, were obtained. Libraries were prepared by immunoSEQ multiplex PCR; TCRdb keeps only in-frame clonotypes and omits some of them. V and J calls and clone size are as listed in that table; D and trimming were resolved from the DNA. The table has about 200,000 clones, around 88% seen once. Between the trimmed V and J ends, which lost 5 bases and 0 bases, there was a span of 22 bases. The CDR3 has 19 amino acids. Per germline, CDR1 SEHNR and CDR2 FQNEAQ (reference sequence). Cohorts were assigned according to the clinical history that participants reported. This clone appeared a single time.

The receptor was derived from a woman aged 25-40 years who had been exposed to COVID-19. The source material was PBMCs or T cells enriched from blood (not recorded which). V gene TRBV7-9 combines with J gene TRBJ2-2; D may be TRBD2 (6 bases). CDR3 loop: CASSTKGPEGSANTGELFF. The CDR3, as DNA: TGTGCCAGCAGCACCAAAGGGCCGGAGGGCTCCGCGAACACCGGGGAGCTGTTTTTT.